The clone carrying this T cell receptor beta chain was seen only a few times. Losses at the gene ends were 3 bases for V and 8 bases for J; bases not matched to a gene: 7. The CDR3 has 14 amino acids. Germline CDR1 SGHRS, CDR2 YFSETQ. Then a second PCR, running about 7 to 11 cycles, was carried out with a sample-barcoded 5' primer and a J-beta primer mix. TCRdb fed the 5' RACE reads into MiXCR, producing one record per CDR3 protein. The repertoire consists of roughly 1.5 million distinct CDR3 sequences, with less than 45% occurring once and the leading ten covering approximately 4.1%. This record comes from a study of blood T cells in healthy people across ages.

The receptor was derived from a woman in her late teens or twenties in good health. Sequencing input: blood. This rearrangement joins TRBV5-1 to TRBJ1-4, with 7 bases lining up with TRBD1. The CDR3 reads CASSSGQLLEKLFF. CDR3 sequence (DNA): TGCGCCAGCAGCTCGGGACAGCTCTTAGAAAAACTGTTTTTT.